Below, 4 T cell receptor beta chains from the same sample are listed, as sequenced in a study of blood T cell repertoires in COVID-19. Sequencing used immunoSEQ multiplex PCR; TCRdb keeps in-frame clones, though not all of them. The sample lists roughly 40,000 clones; more than 90% were seen once. Material for sequencing was peripheral blood. These receptors were collected from a human donor in a cohort sampled during active COVID-19.

V and J are TRBV12-5 and TRBJ2-2; D is possibly TRBD1 (6 bases). The length of the CDR3 is 15 residues. The germline V gene has CDR1 LGHNT and CDR2 FRNRAP. Trimming stripped 9 bases from V and 4 bases from J, with 18 bases between. The CDR3, as DNA: TGTGCTAGCCGCCAGGGGAGAGCGGTCACCGGGGAGCTGTTTTTT. Residues: CASRQGRAVTGELFF.

The DNA for the CDR3 is TGTGCCAGCAGCGACTTCTCTAGCAATCAGCCCCAGCATTTT. Protein sequence: CASSDFSSNQPQHF. V gene TRBV2 combines with J gene TRBJ1-5; D not certain. CDR3 length: 14 residues. CDR1 SNHLY and CDR2 FYNNEI come from the germline V gene. V was clipped by 6 bases and J by 0 bases, with 9 bases between them.

This rearrangement joins TRBV5-6 to TRBJ1-1, with D possibly being TRBD1 (5 bases). Trimming removed 4 bases from V and 3 bases from J, with 19 bases in between. The CDR3 length is 16 residues. CDR1 SGHDT and CDR2 YYEEEE come from the germline V gene. CDR3 sequence: CASSTPGARGDTEAFF. For the CDR3, the DNA is TGTGCCAGCAGCACACCAGGAGCGCGGGGGGACACTGAAGCTTTCTTT.

Here the CDR3 reads CASSQEGRNTEAFF. CDR3 in DNA: TGTGCCAGCAGCCAAGAGGGGCGGAACACTGAAGCTTTCTTT. The chain carries TRBV3-1 (or the pseudogene TRBV3-2) and TRBJ1-1; tentative D call: TRBD1 (5 bases). The CDR3 totals 14 residues. V lost 0 bases and J 1 base, leaving 6 bases between the germline ends. CDR1 and CDR2 (germline): LGHDT, YNNKEL (reference sequence).